At least ten counts were recorded for the clone carrying this T cell receptor beta chain. The target antigen is unknown. This entry comes from a study of T-cell reconstitution after alpha-beta-depleted transplantation in children. Preparing the TCRbeta library involved the use of unique molecular identifiers. TCRdb re-derived calls from the PCR reads in MiXCR, one entry per CDR3 protein. This sample has about 200,000 distinct CDR3 sequences, with roughly 8.1% found just once. General study findings and limits: At day 60, the high TCRbeta diversity found in some patients originated from recipient T cells and thymic progenitors that had survived. Diversity and T-cell counts at one year after transplant derived mostly from new T cells. Expanded graft clones numbering several hundred reportedly gave rise to alpha-beta T cells about two months after transplant.

The germline V gene encodes CDR1 SGHAT and CDR2 FQNNGV. The CDR3 consists of 14 residues. V lost 5 bases to trimming and J lost 4 bases; unmatched junction nucleotides: 5. This clonotype was sampled from a male patient aged 2-15 years who had a stem cell transplant for acute myeloid leukemia, so the T cells may come from the graft donor. This sequence joins TRBV11-2 and TRBJ2-1; TRBD2 agrees at 7 bases. Sequenced material: PBMCs, mostly from graft donor cells, taken 360 days after TCRalphabeta/CD19-depleted stem cell transplant. This chain's CDR3 is CASSASGKYNEQFF. CDR3 coding DNA: TGTGCCAGCAGCGCGAGCGGGAAGTACAATGAGCAGTTCTTC.